Sequencing of this T cell receptor (beta chain) was carried out in a study of blood T cell repertoires in COVID-19. For the study at large: The United States, Italy and Spain were the sources of the acute and convalescent COVID-19 samples.

Using immunoSEQ multiplex PCR, the repertoire was profiled, and TCRdb retains in-frame clones only, with some absent. The sample lists about 330,000 clones; around 90% were seen once. Trimming took 1 base from V and 0 from J, leaving 9 bases between them. Germline V gives CDR1 LGHDT, CDR2 YNNKEL (reference sequence). The CDR3 runs 15 residues. The sample was peripheral blood. The TCR originated in a man younger than 35 who had recovered from COVID-19. J is TRBJ1-2 and V is TRBV3-1 (or the pseudogene TRBV3-2), with a weak D call TRBD1 (5 bases). In nucleotides, the CDR3 is TGTGCCAGCAGCCAAGGGGGCAGAGCTAACTATGGCTACACCTTC. Translating gives CASSQGGRANYGYTF.